This T cell receptor beta chain emerged from a study of blood T cell repertoires in COVID-19. Germline CDR1 is LGHDT and CDR2 is YNNKEL (reference sequence). Trimming removed 6 bases at V and 7 bases at J, with 9 bases between. This CDR3 region has 12 residues. TCRdb keeps only in-frame clones here, not all; method: immunoSEQ multiplex PCR. Here the sample spans 140,000 to 150,000 clones, over 80% being singletons. This chain connects TRBV3-1 (or the pseudogene TRBV3-2) to TRBJ1-4; D remains ambiguous. The receptor comes from a young man with COVID-19, enrolled during active disease. The specimen was peripheral blood. The CDR3 coding sequence is TGTGCCAGCAGTCGACACGGTGAAAAACTGTTTTTT. It specifies CASSRHGEKLFF.